This T cell receptor beta chain was identified in a study of cytomegalovirus exposure and HLA in healthy donors. Across the whole study: Roughly 170 million T cells yielded around 120 million unique TCR beta sequences in earlier analysis. General observations from the study: As immune exposure information, only CMV serostatus was available. An observed cluster of highly shared sequence variants was recorded as a likely sequencing artifact.

A multiplex PCR was run with 60 Vbeta primers and 13 Jbeta primers. The method was immunoSEQ multiplex PCR; TCRdb's version includes in-frame clones alone and lacks a portion of them. The profile shows under 65,000 clones, around 80% of them singletons. The CDR3 runs to 15 residues. The V gene's germline CDR1 is LGHNT and CDR2 FRNRAP. The V and J ends lost 6 bases and 4 bases respectively, with 18 bases between them. Concerning this clone itself: Its antigen is undetermined.

The specimen was PBMCs. The rearrangement links TRBV12-5 to TRBJ1-2; D is possibly TRBD1 (5 bases). The receptor was isolated from a man in his forties or fifties in good health and CMV-seronegative. The CDR3 bases are TGTGCTAGTGGGACACTCATTCAGGGCGCCTATGGCTACACCTTC. Its protein is CASGTLIQGAYGYTF.